This T cell receptor beta chain appears in the sequencing data of a study of T cell responses to AZD1222 COVID-19 vaccine. Study background: Some second doses came at about 4 weeks and others at about 12 weeks; these were pooled. Findings and limits, study-wide: Baseline antibody screening turned up just a handful of seropositive AZD1222 recipients. Possibly, clonal diversity was underestimated; donors were largely white British and included more females. Close to half of spike-specific TCRs reportedly recognize unmutated variant regions.

Clones were sequenced by immunoSEQ multiplex PCR, and TCRdb holds only the in-frame ones, with some missing. This sample has 85,000 or so clones, with over 80% found just once. Regarding this clone: The antigen is unknown.

The clonotype was recovered from an adult in good health. The sample was peripheral blood, taken on day 0 of AZD1222 vaccination.

The DNA for the CDR3 is TGTGCCAGCAGCTTAAAGGGACTAGCGGGGGGGCCTATGGATACGCAGTATTTT. Its protein product is CASSLKGLAGGPMDTQYF. V usage is TRBV7-3 and J usage is TRBJ2-3; 16 bases match TRBD2. The CDR3 totals 18 residues. J was trimmed by 6 bases and V by 1 base; bases with no gene match: 7. Germline V CDR1 and CDR2: SGHTA, FQGTGA. Drawing the rest from reference TRBV7-3 and TRBJ2-3, the complete variable domain is GAGVSQTPSNKVTEKGKYVELRCDPISGHTALYWYRQSLGQGPEFLIYFQGTGAADDSGLPNDRFFAVRPEGSVSTLKIQRTERGDSAVYLCASSLKGLAGGPMDTQYFGPGTRLTVL.